The clone carrying this T cell receptor beta chain was counted only a few times. Sample-barcoded 5' priming and a J-beta primer mix drove a second PCR of about 6 to 11 cycles. TCRdb processed the 5' RACE reads anew with MiXCR; each CDR3 protein has one entry. The table lists roughly 800,000 distinct CDR3 sequences, around 25% of them singletons. The sample belongs to a study of blood T cells in healthy people across ages. The germline V gene encodes CDR1 SEHNR and CDR2 FQNEAQ (reference sequence). The CDR3 consists of 15 residues. Trimming cost V 5 bases and J 7 bases, with 15 bases left between them. This sample was also put to use in a study of T cells of mothers and their children.

This receptor was obtained from a boy between 10 and 17 years old in good health. V is TRBV7-9 and J is TRBJ1-6, with TRBD1 as a possible D gene (6 bases). The material sequenced was blood. The CDR3 bases are TGTGCCAGCAGCACGGAGGGGACACAAAATTCACCCCTCCACTTT. This translates into CASSTEGTQNSPLHF.